The clone carrying this T cell receptor (beta chain) was counted at least ten times. This entry comes from a study of T cells in Graves' hyperthyroidism and ophthalmopathy. Template material for amplifying TCR beta CDR3 regions consisted of RNA transcripts. First-round RT-PCR targeting the TCR CDR3 was performed with the HTBI primer set. TCRdb recomputed calls from the multiplex PCR reads with MiXCR, one row per CDR3 protein. The repertoire holds about 250,000 distinct CDR3 sequences, with around 26% as singletons. At least 3 on the Clinical Activity Score was recorded for ophthalmopathy patients, who also had NOSPECS grade at least 4 and duration under 3 months. CDR1 MGHRA and CDR2 YSYEKL come from the germline V gene. This CDR3 has 13 residues. Trimming removed 3 bases from V and 6 bases from J; junction bases left unmatched: 3.

This clonotype originated in a woman aged 35 to 49 with Graves' ophthalmopathy. The sample was blood. V gene TRBV4-1 combines with J gene TRBJ1-2, with TRBD1 matching 8 bases. CDR3 region: CASSQTGENGYTF. In DNA form, the CDR3 reads TGCGCCAGCAGCCAGACAGGGGAAAATGGCTACACCTTC.